These 25 T cell receptor beta chains were sequenced from one sample in a study of breast tumors, draining lymph nodes, adjacent tissues. TCRdb recomputed calls from the multiplex PCR reads with MiXCR, one row per CDR3 protein. The data contain roughly 130,000 distinct CDR3 sequences, approximately 30% of them singletons. Axillary draining lymph nodes of breast cancer patients supplied the node samples. The sample taken for sequencing was axillary lymph node tissue. The receptors here all came from a female donor with breast cancer. Some clones in this sample may be carry-over from other donors' samples.

This clonotype has at least ten counts. The chain couples TRBV5-8 to TRBJ1-2, with 7 bases matching TRBD1. V lost 1 base, J lost 4 bases, and 4 bases stayed unmatched. Germline V CDR1 and CDR2: SGHTS, YDEGEE. This CDR3 region has 14 residues. In DNA, the CDR3 is TGTGCCAGCAGCTTGACACAGGGGCCCTATGGCTACACCTTC. It yields the protein CASSLTQGPYGYTF.

This clonotype was observed at least ten times. This chain connects TRBV19 to TRBJ2-3, with TRBD2 matching over 12 bases. The CDR3 has 16 amino acids. CDR1 and CDR2 from the germline V gene are LNHDA and SQIVND (reference sequence). V was pared by 5 bases and J by 2 bases, with 5 bases of the junction left unmatched. CDR3 region: CASSPWTSGDTDTQYF. CDR3 nucleotide sequence: TGTGCCAGTAGTCCGTGGACTAGCGGGGACACAGATACGCAGTATTTT. The full variable domain, in which reference TRBV19 and TRBJ2-3 provide the parts outside the CDR3, is DGGITQSPKYLFRKEGQNVTLSCEQNLNHDAMYWYRQDPGQGLRLIYYSQIVNDFQKGDIAEGYSVSREKKESFPLTVTSAQKNPTAFYLCASSPWTSGDTDTQYFGPGTRLTVL.

The sample holds many counts of this clonotype. The chain uses TRBV5-5 and TRBJ1-2; weak D call: TRBD1 (5 bases). Looked up from germline, CDR1 is SGHKS and CDR2 is YYEKEE (reference sequence). V dropped 4 bases and J dropped 2 bases, with 18 bases sitting between them. This CDR3 spans 16 amino acids. CDR3 in amino acids: CASSRKAGGPNYGYTF. CDR3 in DNA: TGTGCCAGCAGCCGAAAAGCTGGGGGACCGAACTATGGCTACACCTTC.

The chain recombines TRBV7-2 with TRBJ1-3; TRBD1 agrees at 7 bases. CDR1 and CDR2 (germline): SGHTA, FQGNSA. The J segment lost 6 bases and the V segment lost 11 bases, leaving 10 bases of the junction unmatched. The CDR3 is 13 amino acids. The CDR3 DNA sequence: TGTGCCGGCAACTGGGACAGATCAAACACCATATATTTT. The encoded protein is CAGNWDRSNTIYF. The full variable domain, rest sourced from reference TRBV7-2 and TRBJ1-3, is GAGVSQSPSNKVTEKGKDVELRCDPISGHTALYWYRQSLGQGLEFLIYFQGNSAPDKSGLPSDRFSAERTGGSVSTLTIQRTQQEDSAVYLCAGNWDRSNTIYFGEGSWLTVV.

The chain has TRBV9 and TRBJ2-5, with 9 bases identical to TRBD2. Looked up from germline, CDR1 is SGDLS and CDR2 is YYNGEE. The CDR3 sequence is 15 residues long. V dropped 6 bases and J dropped 4; count of bases not matched to a gene: 10. This CDR3 is CASTKGGGAGETQYF. The DNA for the CDR3 is TGTGCCAGCACCAAGGGCGGGGGGGCCGGAGAGACCCAGTACTTC.

This clonotype showed up many times. The chain couples TRBV6-5 to TRBJ2-2; the match to TRBD1 covers 7 bases. Trimming removed 7 bases from V and 5 bases from J; junction bases left unmatched: 13. CDR3 length: 16 amino acids. Germline loops: CDR1 MNHEY, CDR2 SVGAGI. The CDR3 reads CASKRQGTSSTGELFF. As DNA, the CDR3 is TGTGCCAGCAAACGACAGGGTACCAGTTCTACCGGGGAGCTGTTTTTT.

This clonotype was counted ten times or more. The chain links TRBV6-5 to TRBJ2-7, with D perhaps matching TRBD1 or TRBD2 (5 bases each). The ends were cut back, 2 bases at V and 6 bases at J, with 5 bases in the middle. Germline V gene lookup returns CDR1 MNHEY and CDR2 SVGAGI. The CDR3 spans 11 residues. CDR3 loop: CASSYGTEQYV. CDR3 nucleotides: TGTGCCAGCAGTTACGGGACCGAGCAGTACGTC.

In this sample, this clonotype turned up a few times. The chain is built from TRBV27 and TRBJ1-2; the D is unclear. The CDR3 totals 16 residues. The germline V gene encodes CDR1 MNHEY and CDR2 SMNVEV (reference sequence). Trimming stripped 4 bases from V and 4 bases from J, with 19 bases between. The CDR3 coding sequence is TGTGCCAGCAGTTCCCTCTATGACAATAACCCCTATGGCTACACCTTC. Encoded protein: CASSSLYDNNPYGYTF.

This clonotype occurred many times. The chain recombines TRBV6-1 with TRBJ1-3; D not resolved. The germline gives CDR1 MNHNS, CDR2 SASEGT. This CDR3 has 16 residues. Trimming stripped 3 bases from V and 0 bases from J, with 12 bases between. This chain's CDR3 is CASSDTGLASGNTIYF. The CDR3 bases are TGTGCCAGCAGTGATACCGGACTCGCCTCTGGAAACACCATATATTTT.

The V call is TRBV11-2, the J call TRBJ1-1; 7 nucleotides line up with TRBD1. The CDR3 loop spans 14 amino acids. V lost 3 bases and J lost 4; bases outside the gene matches: 5. Germline loops: CDR1 SGHAT, CDR2 FQNNGV. The CDR3 nucleotides are TGTGCCAGCAGCTTGGGCAGGGGGTTCACTGAAGCTTTCTTT. Protein product: CASSLGRGFTEAFF.

This clonotype came up many times. Given a much more abundant clone one base away, this may be a read error. The chain recombines TRBV24-1 with TRBJ1-2, with D uncertain. Trimming took 5 bases from V and 6 from J, leaving 12 bases between them. Germline V lookup: CDR1 KGHDR, CDR2 SFDVKD. This CDR3 comprises 13 residues. The CDR3, as DNA: TGTGCCACCAGTGGAGTCAGTGGGGATGGCTACACCTTC. As protein: CATSGVSGDGYTF.

This clonotype was seen repeatedly, ten times or more. The genes are TRBV10-3 and TRBJ2-6, with D possibly being TRBD1 (7 bases). V was trimmed by 10 bases and J by 0 bases, leaving 13 bases between them. In germline, CDR1 is ENHRY, CDR2 SYGVKD. The CDR3 extends over 15 amino acids. The CDR3 bases are TGTGCCAGCGGGACAGCCCACTCTGGGGCCAACGTCCTGACTTTC. It translates to CASGTAHSGANVLTF.

This clonotype turned up a few times. The chain uses TRBV14 and TRBJ2-7; D is unclear. The CDR3 length is 13 residues. Germline V lookup: CDR1 SGHDN, CDR2 FVKESK. Trimming stripped 4 bases from V and 6 bases from J, with 13 bases between. Here the CDR3 DNA reads TGTGCCAGCAGCCTCACAGAGATGAGCGAGCAGTACTTC. It translates to CASSLTEMSEQYF.

This clonotype was observed many times. The chain recombines TRBV5-1 with TRBJ2-1; TRBD2 matches 8 bases. The V and J ends lost 0 bases and 0 bases, in that order; junction bases with no gene match: 5. Germline V lookup: CDR1 SGHRS, CDR2 YFSETQ. CDR3 length: 17 residues. CDR3 sequence reads: CASSLEGSGDSYNEQFF. The DNA of the CDR3 is TGCGCCAGCAGCTTGGAGGGTAGCGGGGACTCCTACAATGAGCAGTTCTTC.

The chain employs TRBV12-3 or TRBV12-4 and TRBJ2-6; 10 nucleotides match TRBD2. CDR3 length: 18 residues. V lost 8 bases, J lost 2 bases, and 12 bases stayed unmatched. CDR3 loop: CASSPGVAGGPGANVLTF. In DNA form, the CDR3 reads TGTGCCAGCTCACCAGGGGTAGCGGGGGGCCCTGGGGCCAACGTCCTGACTTTC.

J is TRBJ2-3 and V is TRBV5-4; D may correspond to TRBD1 or TRBD2 (5 bases each). V dropped 1 base and J dropped 9 bases, with 12 bases sitting between them. The CDR3 runs 13 residues. From germline, CDR1 is SGHNT and CDR2 YYREEE (reference sequence). The CDR3 DNA reads as TGTGCCAGCAGCTTGTACGGGGCGAACACGCAGTATTTT. Amino acids: CASSLYGANTQYF. The whole variable domain, remainder taken from reference TRBV5-4 and TRBJ2-3, is ETGVTQSPTHLIKTRGQQVTLRCSSQSGHNTVSWYQQALGQGPQFIFQYYREEENGRGNFPPRFSGLQFPNYSSELNVNALELDDSALYLCASSLYGANTQYFGPGTRLTVL.

This clonotype was picked up a small number of times. A junction boundary mismatches the germline segment, possibly from a read error. The V gene is TRBV18, the J gene TRBJ2-6; maybe TRBD2 (5 bases). Germline loops: CDR1 KGHSH, CDR2 LQKENI. The CDR3 totals 16 residues. The CDR3 region is CASSPVGSSGANVLTF. The CDR3 DNA follows: TGTGCCAGCTCACCTGTGGGGAGCTCTGGTGCCAACGTCCTGACTTTC.

This clonotype was seen many times. This chain links TRBV20-1 with TRBJ2-5, with D perhaps TRBD1 (5 bases). The CDR3 covers 13 residues. CDR1 is DFQATT, CDR2 SNEGSKA, per germline (reference sequence). Between the trimmed V and J ends, which lost 6 bases and 4 bases, there was a span of 15 bases. CDR3 in DNA: TGCAGTGCCGCCCCTGGACAAGGAGAGACCCAGTACTTC. This sequence encodes CSAAPGQGETQYF.

With respect to this clonotype: A much larger clonotype is one base distant, so this may be a read error. This chain uses TRBV13 with TRBJ1-2; 12 nucleotides match TRBD1. V was pared by 8 bases and J by 4 bases, with 8 bases of the junction left unmatched. The CDR3 spans 15 residues. The germline gives CDR1 PRHDT, CDR2 FYEKMQ (reference sequence). In nucleotides, the CDR3 is TGTGCCAGCCAAGCTCGGGGACAGGGGGCCTATGGCTACACCTTC. It is translated as CASQARGQGAYGYTF.

This clonotype was picked up many times. A junction boundary mismatches the germline segment, possibly from a read error. The rearrangement uses TRBV9 and TRBJ2-7; the D is unclear. CDR1 and CDR2 from the germline V gene are SGDLS and YYNGEE. The length of the CDR3 is 14 residues. The CDR3 region has the DNA TGTGCCGGCAGCGTAGGGCTAGTCTCCTACGAGCAGTACTTC. It specifies CAGSVGLVSYEQYF.

This clonotype has at least ten counts. The chain carries TRBV24-1 and TRBJ1-2; D unresolved. CDR1 and CDR2 from the germline V gene are KGHDR and SFDVKD. This CDR3 is 13 amino acids long. Trimming took 2 bases from V and 8 from J, leaving 11 bases between them. The CDR3 sequence: CATSDSRSGGYTF. In nucleotides, the CDR3 is TGTGCCACCAGTGATTCACGGTCCGGGGGCTACACCTTC.

This chain uses TRBV7-9 with TRBJ2-5; TRBD1 agrees at 8 bases. The CDR3 is 16 amino acids. Germline loops: CDR1 SEHNR, CDR2 FQNEAQ (reference sequence). J gave up 2 bases and V 5 bases, and 10 bases lay outside the gene matches. CDR3 coding DNA: TGTGCCAGCAGCGTTCGACAGGGGATAGATCAAGAGACCCAGTACTTC. Translating it yields CASSVRQGIDQETQYF.

This clonotype was recorded a few times. The chain uses TRBV6-6 and TRBJ2-1, with 9 bases that match TRBD1. The trim removed 6 bases at V and 4 bases at J, leaving 7 bases unmatched. The CDR3 totals 15 residues. Germline loops: CDR1 MNHNY, CDR2 SVGAGI (reference sequence). The CDR3 here is CASRPGGTGYNEQFF. The DNA of the CDR3 is TGTGCCAGCAGGCCCGGTGGGACAGGGTACAATGAGCAGTTCTTC.

The sample holds many counts of this clonotype. V and J are TRBV20-1 and TRBJ2-1, with 12 bases matching TRBD1. Germline assignment: CDR1 DFQATT and CDR2 SNEGSKA (reference sequence). The CDR3 has 13 amino acids. Germline trimming cut 6 bases from V and 10 bases from J; bases unmatched to any gene: 7. The CDR3 sequence is CSATGQGANEQFF. The CDR3 DNA reads as TGCAGTGCCACGGGACAGGGGGCAAACGAGCAGTTCTTC.

The chain has TRBV9 and TRBJ1-6; possible D gene TRBD1, 6 bases. CDR3 size: 16 residues. Trimming removed 3 bases from V and 6 bases from J, with 16 bases in between. Germline V lookup: CDR1 SGDLS, CDR2 YYNGEE. CDR3 in amino acids: CASSARITGPNSPLHF. The DNA of the CDR3 is TGTGCCAGCAGCGCCCGTATAACAGGGCCTAATTCACCCCTCCACTTT.